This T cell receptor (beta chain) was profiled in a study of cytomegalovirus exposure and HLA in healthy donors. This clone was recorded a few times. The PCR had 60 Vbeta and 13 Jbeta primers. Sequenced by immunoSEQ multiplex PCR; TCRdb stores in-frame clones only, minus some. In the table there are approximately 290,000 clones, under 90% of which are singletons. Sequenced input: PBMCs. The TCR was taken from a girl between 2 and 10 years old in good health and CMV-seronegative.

The CDR3 sequence: CASSLVRRGKETQYF. The CDR3 coding sequence is TGTGCCAGCAGCTTAGTTCGGAGGGGCAAAGAGACCCAGTACTTC. The chain uses TRBV11-3 and TRBJ2-5; D may be TRBD2 (6 bases). CDR3 length: 15 residues. The germline gives CDR1 SGHNT, CDR2 YENEEA. V was cut by 1 base and J by 3 bases, with 12 bases left in between.